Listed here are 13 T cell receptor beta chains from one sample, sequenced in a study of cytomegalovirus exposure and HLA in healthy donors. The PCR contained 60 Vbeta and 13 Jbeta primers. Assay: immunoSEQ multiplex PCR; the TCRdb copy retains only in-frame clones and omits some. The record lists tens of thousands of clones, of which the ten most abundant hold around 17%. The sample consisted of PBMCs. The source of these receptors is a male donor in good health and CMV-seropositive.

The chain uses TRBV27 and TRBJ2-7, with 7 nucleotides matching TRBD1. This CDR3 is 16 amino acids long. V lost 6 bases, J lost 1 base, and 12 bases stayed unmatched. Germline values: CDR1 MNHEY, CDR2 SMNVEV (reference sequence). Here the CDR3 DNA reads TGTGCCAGCAGCCCCTCCCAGGGGGAGAGTTCCTACGAGCAGTACTTC. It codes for CASSPSQGESSYEQYF.

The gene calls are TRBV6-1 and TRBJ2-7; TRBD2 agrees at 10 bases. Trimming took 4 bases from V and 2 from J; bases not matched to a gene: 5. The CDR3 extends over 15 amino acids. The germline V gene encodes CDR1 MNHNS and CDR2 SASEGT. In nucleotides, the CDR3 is TGTGCCAGCAGTGCAGCTAGCGGGGGAACCTACGAGCAGTACTTC. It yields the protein CASSAASGGTYEQYF.

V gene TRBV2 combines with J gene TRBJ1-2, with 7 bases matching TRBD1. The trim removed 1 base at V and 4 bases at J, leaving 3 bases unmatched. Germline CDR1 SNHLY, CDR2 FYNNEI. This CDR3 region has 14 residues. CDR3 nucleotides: TGTGCCAGCAGTGAAGTAACAGGGGCCTATGGCTACACCTTC. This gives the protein CASSEVTGAYGYTF.

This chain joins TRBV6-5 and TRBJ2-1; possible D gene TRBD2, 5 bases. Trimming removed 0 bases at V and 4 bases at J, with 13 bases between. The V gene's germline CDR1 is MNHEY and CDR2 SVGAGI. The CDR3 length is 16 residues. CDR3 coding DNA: TGTGCCAGCAGTTACTCTCGGGGAGCACCTTACAATGAGCAGTTCTTC. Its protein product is CASSYSRGAPYNEQFF.

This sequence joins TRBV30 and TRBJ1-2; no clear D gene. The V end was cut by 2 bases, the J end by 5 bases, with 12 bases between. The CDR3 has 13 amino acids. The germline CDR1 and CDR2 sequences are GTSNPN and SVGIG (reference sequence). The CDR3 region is CAWSPGNGYGYTF. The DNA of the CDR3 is TGTGCCTGGAGTCCCGGGAATGGGTATGGCTACACCTTC.

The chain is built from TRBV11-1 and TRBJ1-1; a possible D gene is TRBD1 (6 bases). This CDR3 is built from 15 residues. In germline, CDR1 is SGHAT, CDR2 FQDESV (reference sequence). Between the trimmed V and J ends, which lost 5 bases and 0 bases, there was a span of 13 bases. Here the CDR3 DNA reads TGTGCCAGCAGCCCCGGACAGAATTTGAACACTGAAGCTTTCTTT. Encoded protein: CASSPGQNLNTEAFF.

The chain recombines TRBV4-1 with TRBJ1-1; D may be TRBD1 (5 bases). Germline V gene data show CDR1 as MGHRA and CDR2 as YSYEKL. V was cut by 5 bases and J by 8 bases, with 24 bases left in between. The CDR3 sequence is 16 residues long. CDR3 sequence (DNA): TGCGCCAGCAGCTCCGCACAAACGGGACTGCCACACGAAGCTTTCTTT. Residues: CASSSAQTGLPHEAFF.

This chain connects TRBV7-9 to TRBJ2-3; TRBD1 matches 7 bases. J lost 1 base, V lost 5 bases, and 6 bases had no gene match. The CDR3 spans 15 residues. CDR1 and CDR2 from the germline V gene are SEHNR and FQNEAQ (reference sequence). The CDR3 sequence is CASSPTGQGTDTQYF. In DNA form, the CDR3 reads TGTGCCAGCAGCCCGACTGGACAGGGCACAGATACGCAGTATTTT.

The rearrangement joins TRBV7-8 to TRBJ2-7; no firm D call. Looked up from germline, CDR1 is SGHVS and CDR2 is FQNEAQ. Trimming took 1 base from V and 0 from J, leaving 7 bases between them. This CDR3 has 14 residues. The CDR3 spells CASSLEESSYEQYF. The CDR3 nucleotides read TGTGCCAGCAGCTTAGAGGAGAGCTCCTACGAGCAGTACTTC.

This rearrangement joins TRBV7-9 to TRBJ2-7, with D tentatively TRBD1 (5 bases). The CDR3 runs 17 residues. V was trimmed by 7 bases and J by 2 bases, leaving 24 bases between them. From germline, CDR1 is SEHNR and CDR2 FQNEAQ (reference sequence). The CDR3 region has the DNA TGTGCCAGCACCTCCTCCGTTGGGGTGACAGATACCTACGAGCAGTACTTC. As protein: CASTSSVGVTDTYEQYF.

CDR3 sequence (DNA): TGTGCCAGCAGTCCAGGGGGCAGGTTAACCGGGGAGCTGTTTTTT. It translates to CASSPGGRLTGELFF. The chain uses TRBV28 and TRBJ2-2; 8 bases are a match to TRBD1. In germline, CDR1 is MDHEN, CDR2 SYDVKM. Germline trimming cut 5 bases from V and 5 bases from J; bases unmatched to any gene: 7. This CDR3 region has 15 residues.

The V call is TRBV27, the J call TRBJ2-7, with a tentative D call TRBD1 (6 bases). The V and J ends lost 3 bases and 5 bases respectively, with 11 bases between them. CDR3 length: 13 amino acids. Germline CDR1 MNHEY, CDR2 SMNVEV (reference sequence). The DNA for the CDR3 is TGTGCCAGCAGTTTTTACAGGGAAGACGAGCAGTACTTC. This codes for CASSFYREDEQYF.

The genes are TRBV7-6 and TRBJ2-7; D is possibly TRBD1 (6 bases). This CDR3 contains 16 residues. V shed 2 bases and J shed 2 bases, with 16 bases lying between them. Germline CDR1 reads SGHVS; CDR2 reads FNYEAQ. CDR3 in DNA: TGTGCCAGCAGCTTAAGGGCAGGGGTGGACCCCTACGAGCAGTACTTC. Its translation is CASSLRAGVDPYEQYF. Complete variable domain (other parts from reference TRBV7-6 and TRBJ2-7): GAGVSQSPRYKVTKRGQDVALRCDPISGHVSLYWYRQALGQGPEFLTYFNYEAQQDKSGLPNDRFSAERPEGSISTLTIQRTEQRDSAMYRCASSLRAGVDPYEQYFGPGTRLTVT.